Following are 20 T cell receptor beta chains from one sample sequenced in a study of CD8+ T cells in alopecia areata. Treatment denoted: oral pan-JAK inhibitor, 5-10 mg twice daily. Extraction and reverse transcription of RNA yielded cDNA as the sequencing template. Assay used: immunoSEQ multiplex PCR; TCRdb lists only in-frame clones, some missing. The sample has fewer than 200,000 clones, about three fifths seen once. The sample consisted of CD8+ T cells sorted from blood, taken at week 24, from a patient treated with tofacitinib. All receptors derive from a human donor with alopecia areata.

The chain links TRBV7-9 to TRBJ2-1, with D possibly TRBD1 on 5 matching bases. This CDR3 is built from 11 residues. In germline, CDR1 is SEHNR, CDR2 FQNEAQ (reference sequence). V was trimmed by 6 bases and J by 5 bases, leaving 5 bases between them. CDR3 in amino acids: CASRQDNEQFF. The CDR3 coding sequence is TGTGCCAGCAGACAGGACAATGAGCAGTTCTTC. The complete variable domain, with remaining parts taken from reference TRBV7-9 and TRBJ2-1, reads DTGVSQNPRHKITKRGQNVTFRCDPISEHNRLYWYRQTLGQGPEFLTYFQNEAQLEKSRLLSDRFSAERPKGSFSTLEIQRTEQGDSAMYLCASRQDNEQFFGPGTRLTVL.

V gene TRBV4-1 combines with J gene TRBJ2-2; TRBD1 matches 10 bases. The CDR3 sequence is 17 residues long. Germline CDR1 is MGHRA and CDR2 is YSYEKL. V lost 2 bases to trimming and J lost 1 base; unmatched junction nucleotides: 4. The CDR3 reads CASSQPGQGLNTGELFF. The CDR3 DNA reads TGCGCCAGCAGCCAACCGGGACAGGGGTTGAACACCGGGGAGCTGTTTTTT.

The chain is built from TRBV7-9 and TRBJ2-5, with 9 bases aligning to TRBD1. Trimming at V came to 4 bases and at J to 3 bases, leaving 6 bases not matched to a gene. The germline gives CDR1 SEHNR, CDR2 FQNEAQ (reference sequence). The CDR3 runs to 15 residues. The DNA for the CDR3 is TGTGCCAGCAGCTCAGAAGGGACAGGGAAAGAGACCCAGTACTTC. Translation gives CASSSEGTGKETQYF.

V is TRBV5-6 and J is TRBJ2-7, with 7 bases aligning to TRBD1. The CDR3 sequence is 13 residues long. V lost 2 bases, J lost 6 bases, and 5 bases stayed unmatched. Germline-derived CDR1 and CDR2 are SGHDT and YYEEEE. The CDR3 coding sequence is TGTGCCAGCAGCTTTACCGACAGGGCCGAGCAGTACTTC. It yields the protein CASSFTDRAEQYF.

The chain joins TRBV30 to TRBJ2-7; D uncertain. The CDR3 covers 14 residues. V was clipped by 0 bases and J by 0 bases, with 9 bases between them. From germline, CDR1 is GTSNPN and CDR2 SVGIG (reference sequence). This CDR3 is CAWSVPAASYEQYF. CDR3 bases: TGTGCCTGGAGTGTACCGGCAGCCTCCTACGAGCAGTACTTC. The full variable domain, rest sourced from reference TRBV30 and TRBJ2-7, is SQTIHQWPATLVQPVGSPLSLECTVEGTSNPNLYWYRQAAGRGLQLLFYSVGIGQISSEVPQNLSASRPQDRQFILSSKKLLLSDSGFYLCAWSVPAASYEQYFGPGTRLTVT.

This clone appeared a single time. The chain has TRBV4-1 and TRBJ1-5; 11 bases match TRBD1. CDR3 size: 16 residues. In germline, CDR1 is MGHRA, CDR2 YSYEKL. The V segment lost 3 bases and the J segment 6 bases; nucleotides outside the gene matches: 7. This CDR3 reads CASSHIMGTGGQPQHF. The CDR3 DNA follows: TGCGCCAGCAGCCACATAATGGGGACAGGGGGTCAGCCCCAGCATTTT.

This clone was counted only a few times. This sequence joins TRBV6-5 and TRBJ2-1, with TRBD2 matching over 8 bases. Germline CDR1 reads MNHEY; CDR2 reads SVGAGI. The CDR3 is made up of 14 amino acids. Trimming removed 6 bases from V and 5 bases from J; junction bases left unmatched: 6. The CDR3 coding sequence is TGTGCCAGCAGAGGACAGACTAGCGACAATGAGCAGTTCTTC. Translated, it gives CASRGQTSDNEQFF.

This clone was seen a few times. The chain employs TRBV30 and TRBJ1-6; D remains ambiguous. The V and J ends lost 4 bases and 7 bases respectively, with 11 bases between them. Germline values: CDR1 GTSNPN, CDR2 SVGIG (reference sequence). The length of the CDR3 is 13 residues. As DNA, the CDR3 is TGTGCCTGGACCTACGGGGTAAATTCACCCCTCCACTTT. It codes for CAWTYGVNSPLHF.

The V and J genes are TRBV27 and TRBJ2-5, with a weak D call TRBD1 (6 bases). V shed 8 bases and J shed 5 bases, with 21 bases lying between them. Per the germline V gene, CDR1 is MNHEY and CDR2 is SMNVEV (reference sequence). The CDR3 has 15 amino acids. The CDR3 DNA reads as TGTGCCAGCGGTGTCAGGGGTTTTAAGGGCGAGACCCAGTACTTC. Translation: CASGVRGFKGETQYF.

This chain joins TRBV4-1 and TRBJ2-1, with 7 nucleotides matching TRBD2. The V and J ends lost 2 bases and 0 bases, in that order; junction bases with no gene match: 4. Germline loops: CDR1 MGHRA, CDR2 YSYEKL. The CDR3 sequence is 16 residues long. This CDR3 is CASSQRLARSYNEQFF. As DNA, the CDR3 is TGCGCCAGCAGCCAAAGACTAGCCCGCTCCTACAATGAGCAGTTCTTC.

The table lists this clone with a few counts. CDR3 region: CASSLATPGDTGELFF. The CDR3 coding sequence is TGCGCCAGCAGCTTGGCCACCCCGGGGGACACCGGGGAGCTGTTTTTT. The chain combines TRBV5-1 with TRBJ2-2; a weak D match, TRBD2 (6 bases). The CDR3 extends over 16 amino acids. Germline V gene data show CDR1 as SGHRS and CDR2 as YFSETQ. V lost 0 bases and J 3 bases, leaving 12 bases between the germline ends.

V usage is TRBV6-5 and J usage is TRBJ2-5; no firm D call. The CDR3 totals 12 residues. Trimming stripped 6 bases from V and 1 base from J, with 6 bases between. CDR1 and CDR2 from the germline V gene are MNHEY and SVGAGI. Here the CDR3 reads CASRTTQETQYF. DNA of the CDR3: TGTGCCAGCAGGACCACCCAAGAGACCCAGTACTTC.

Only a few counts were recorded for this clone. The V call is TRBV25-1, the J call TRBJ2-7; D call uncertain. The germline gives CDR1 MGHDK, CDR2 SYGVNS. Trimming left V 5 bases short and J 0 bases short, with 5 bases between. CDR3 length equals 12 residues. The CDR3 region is CASSQDSYEQYF. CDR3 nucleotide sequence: TGTGCCAGCAGTCAAGACTCCTACGAGCAGTACTTC.

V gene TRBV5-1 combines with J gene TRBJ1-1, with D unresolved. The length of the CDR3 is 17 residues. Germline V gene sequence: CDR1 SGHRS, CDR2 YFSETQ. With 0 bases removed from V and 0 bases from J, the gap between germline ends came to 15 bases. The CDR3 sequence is CASSLAMRGRMNTEAFF. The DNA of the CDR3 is TGCGCCAGCAGCTTGGCGATGAGAGGGAGGATGAACACTGAAGCTTTCTTT.

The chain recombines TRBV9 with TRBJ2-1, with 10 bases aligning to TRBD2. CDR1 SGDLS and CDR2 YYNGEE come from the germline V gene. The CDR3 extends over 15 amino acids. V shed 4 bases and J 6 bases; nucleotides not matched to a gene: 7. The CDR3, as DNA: TGTGCCAGCAGCCATCCTAGCGGGGGACCCAATGAGCAGTTCTTC. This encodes CASSHPSGGPNEQFF.

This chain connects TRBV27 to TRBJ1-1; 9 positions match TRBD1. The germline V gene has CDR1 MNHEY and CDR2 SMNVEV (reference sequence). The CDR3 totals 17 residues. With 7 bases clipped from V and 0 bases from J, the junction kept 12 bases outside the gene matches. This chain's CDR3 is CASTKTGTGPLNTEAFF. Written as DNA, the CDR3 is TGTGCCAGCACAAAAACCGGGACAGGGCCTTTGAACACTGAAGCTTTCTTT.

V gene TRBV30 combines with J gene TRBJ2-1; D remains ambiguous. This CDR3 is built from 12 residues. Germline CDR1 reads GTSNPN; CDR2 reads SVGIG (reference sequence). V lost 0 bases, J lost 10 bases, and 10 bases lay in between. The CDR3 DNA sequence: TGTGCCTGGAGTGTCGGGCCTTTGGAGCAGTTCTTC. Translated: CAWSVGPLEQFF.

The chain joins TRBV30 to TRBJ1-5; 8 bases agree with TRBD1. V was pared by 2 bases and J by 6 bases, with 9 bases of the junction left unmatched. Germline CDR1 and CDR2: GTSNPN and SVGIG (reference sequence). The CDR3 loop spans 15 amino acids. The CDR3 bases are TGTGCCTGGAGTTCGGGGCAGGGGGCTCGTCAGCCCCAGCATTTT. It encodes CAWSSGQGARQPQHF.

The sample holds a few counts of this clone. CDR3 DNA sequence: TGTGCCAGCAGCTCTTACGACAGGGATGAAAAACTGTTTTTT. Translation: CASSSYDRDEKLFF. V usage is TRBV7-9 and J usage is TRBJ1-4; TRBD1 aligns across 7 bases. Per the germline V gene, CDR1 is SEHNR and CDR2 is FQNEAQ (reference sequence). This CDR3 contains 14 residues. V lost 4 bases and J lost 6; bases outside the gene matches: 5.

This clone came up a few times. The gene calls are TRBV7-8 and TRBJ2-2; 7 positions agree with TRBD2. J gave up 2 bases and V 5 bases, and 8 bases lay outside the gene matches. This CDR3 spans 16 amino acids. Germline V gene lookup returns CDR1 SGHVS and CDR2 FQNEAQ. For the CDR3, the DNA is TGTGCCAGCAGCCAAAGGACTAGTTTTAACACCGGGGAGCTGTTTTTT. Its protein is CASSQRTSFNTGELFF.